This T cell receptor (beta chain) was documented in a study of cytomegalovirus exposure and HLA in healthy donors (dated by TCRdb to about 2017). For the wider study: A later analysis indicated that the 130 or so validation repertoires were generated on the platform also employed for the 650 to 850 repertoires of the first cohort. To predict cytomegalovirus infection status, the study combined high-throughput TCR immunosequencing, statistical association of individual TCRs with disease status, and machine learning. A separate validation cohort of about 110 different subjects was used in addition to the roughly 700-subject first cohort. The study was designed to test whether signatures of past pathogen exposure could be identified by cataloging public T cell receptors.

This clone was detected only a few times. It lacks a known antigen. Base quality data are lacking; no much larger clone is found one base away. The CDR3 sequence holds 12 residues, the cysteine and phenylalanine included. Only the CDR3 DNA stays, 36 bases, in frame from base 1. V is cut by 9 bases and J by 1 base, and the space between the germline ends is 7 bases. Sequences MNHNS (CDR1) and SASEGT (CDR2) are obtained from the germline V gene. The donors belonged to the validation cohort of over a hundred subjects, which was separate from the roughly 700-subject first cohort. General conclusions and limits of the study: A total of fewer than 200 TCR beta chains were listed by the study as associated with cytomegalovirus. Subsequent analysis determined that TCRs grouped into clusters in the first cohort also showed a tendency toward co-occurrence across the approximately 110 validation repertoires, and roughly 95% of cluster scores exceeded 0. The validation cohort had no HLA typing available for a later analysis, so co-occurrence within that cohort was assessed over all 130 or so repertoires. Most TCR sequences were seen in very few donors, while some public TCRs were found in many individuals. In both the original and validation cohorts, the classifier was reported to diagnose cytomegalovirus status with high specificity and sensitivity. It was suggested by the authors that the approach could potentially be generalized to other disease states and immunological phenotypes. A few of the identified cytomegalovirus-associated TCR beta chains were confirmed in vitro to be specific for cytomegalovirus antigens.

Libraries were built with the immunoSEQ multiplex PCR assay. In the authors' own workflow: A statistical classification framework was built to diagnose cytomegalovirus status from the catalog of TCR beta chain sequences. Here the immuneACCESS table is served through TCRdb, limited to in-frame sequences with V and J called. Missing clones are a known gap in these copies; in checked studies unresolved V genes cover under half, and the rest lacks a known reason. V and J calls and clone size are those listed in that table; D and trimming were worked out from the DNA. The sample profile shows 150,000 to 250,000 clones; about 81% of them were found once. The leading ten clones occupy about 1.2% of the sample.

The clonotype originates from a woman aged 25 to 45 in good health and CMV-seronegative. This chain is built from TRBV6-1 and TRBJ1-5, with no reliable assignment of the D segment. Sequenced input: PBMCs. The CDR3 region reads CASDWSNQPQHF. The sequenced DNA: TGTGCCAGTGACTGGAGCAATCAGCCCCAGCATTTT.